A selection of T cell receptor beta chains follows, all from one sample in a study of OX40 agonist ivuxolimab in advanced cancers. Generated by immunoSEQ multiplex PCR, the TCRdb table keeps only in-frame clones and is missing some. The sample lists fewer than 85,000 clones; nearly 90% were seen once. Sequenced material: CD4+ or CD8+ T cells sorted from blood, taken in a trial of the OX40 agonist ivuxolimab. These receptors were taken from an adult with an advanced solid tumor such as melanoma, head and neck, liver or kidney cancer. The CDR3 runs from the conserved cysteine through the conserved F or W. Fields, in order: V gene, J gene, clone size, D gene, CDR3 length, CDR3 protein, CDR3 DNA. The D gene is left open where the match is weak. Size is stated for part of the rows, as once, few or many counts, or as a class when the clone is expanded.

>TRBV5-4|TRBJ2-7|-|TRBD2|16
CASSLTSGGPGNEQYF
TGTGCCAGCAGCTTGACTAGCGGGGGCCCGGGGAACGAGCAGTACTTC
>TRBV6-5|TRBJ2-1|-|TRBD2|15
CASSLAGGLYNEQFF
TGTGCCAGCAGTCTAGCGGGGGGACTATACAATGAGCAGTTCTTC
>TRBV2|TRBJ2-3|-|-|14
CASRYDAGTDTQYF
TGTGCCAGCAGGTATGACGCTGGAACAGATACGCAGTATTTT
>TRBV5-1|TRBJ1-4|-|-|13
CASSLVGSEKLFF
TGCGCCAGCAGCTTGGTGGGGAGTGAAAAACTGTTTTTT
>TRBV5-1|TRBJ1-6|-|TRBD1|14
CASSLAGGNSPLHF
TGCGCCAGCAGCTTGGCAGGGGGCAACTCACCCCTCCACTTT
>TRBV6-1|TRBJ1-6|-|-|14
CASSVQGIHSPLHF
TGTGCCAGCAGTGTCCAGGGGATTCATTCACCCCTCCACTTT
>TRBV19|TRBJ2-7|-|TRBD1|13
CASRGQLPYEQYF
TGTGCCAGTAGGGGACAGCTACCCTACGAGCAGTACTTC
>TRBV5-1|TRBJ1-2|-|-|15
CASSLVAGRGFGYTF
TGCGCCAGCAGCTTGGTAGCCGGGAGAGGCTTTGGCTACACCTTC
>TRBV7-9|TRBJ2-1|once|-|15
CASSLEASVGNEQFF
TGTGCCAGCAGCTTAGAGGCTAGCGTCGGCAATGAGCAGTTCTTC
>TRBV5-1|TRBJ2-1|-|TRBD2|15
CASSLGGGGDNEQFF
TGCGCCAGCAGCTTGGGGGGCGGGGGGGACAATGAGCAGTTCTTC
>TRBV7-9|TRBJ1-5|-|-|14
CASSPRREPQPQHF
TGTGCCAGCAGCCCACGCAGGGAGCCGCAGCCCCAGCATTTT
>TRBV30|TRBJ1-1|few|-|12
CAWSAGLTEAFF
TGTGCCTGGAGTGCGGGGCTCACTGAAGCTTTCTTT
>TRBV10-2|TRBJ2-3|-|TRBD2|15
CASSEFGRLRNTQYF
TGCGCCAGCAGTGAGTTCGGGAGGCTAAGGAATACGCAGTATTTT
>TRBV2|TRBJ2-5|-|-|14
CASSDGRHPYSQYF
TGTGCCAGCAGTGATGGGCGGCACCCGTATTCCCAGTACTTC
>TRBV15|TRBJ2-2|-|-|13
CATSRANTGELFF
TGTGCCACCAGCAGAGCGAACACCGGGGAGCTGTTTTTT
>TRBV30|TRBJ1-5|-|-|15
CAWSPDSGGNQPQHF
TGTGCCTGGAGCCCGGACTCAGGGGGCAATCAGCCCCAGCATTTT
>TRBV5-1|TRBJ1-5|once|-|13
CASSLAWGQPQHF
TGCGCCAGCAGCTTGGCCTGGGGTCAGCCCCAGCATTTT
>TRBV30|TRBJ1-2|-|-|15
CAWSVWSGANYGYTF
TGTGCCTGGAGTGTTTGGTCGGGAGCTAACTATGGCTACACCTTC
>TRBV14|TRBJ1-2|-|TRBD1|14
CASSRSGTGIGYTF
TGTGCCAGCAGCCGCTCCGGGACAGGGATTGGCTACACCTTC
>TRBV5-1|TRBJ1-1|-|TRBD1|16
CASSRSTGQGNTEAFF
TGCGCCAGCAGCCGAAGCACAGGACAGGGGAACACTGAAGCTTTCTTT
>TRBV5-1|TRBJ1-5|-|-|17
CASSPTWTQTGNQPQHF
TGCGCCAGCAGCCCCACTTGGACACAGACAGGCAATCAGCCCCAGCATTTT
>TRBV5-5|TRBJ2-7|-|-|13
CASSLDGTPSQYF
TGTGCCAGCAGCTTGGACGGGACACCGTCGCAGTACTTC